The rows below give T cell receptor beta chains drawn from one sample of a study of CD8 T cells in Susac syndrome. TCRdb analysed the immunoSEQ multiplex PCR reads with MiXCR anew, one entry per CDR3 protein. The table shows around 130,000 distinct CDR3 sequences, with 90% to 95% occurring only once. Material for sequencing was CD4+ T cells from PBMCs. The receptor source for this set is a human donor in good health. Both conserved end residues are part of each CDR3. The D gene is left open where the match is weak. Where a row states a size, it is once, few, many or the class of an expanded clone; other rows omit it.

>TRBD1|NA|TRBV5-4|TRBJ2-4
TGTGCCAGCAGCCCTCGACAGGGATCGACCATTCAGTACTTC
CASSPRQGSTIQYF
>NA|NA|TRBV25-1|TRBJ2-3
TGTGCCAGCCAGAGGGGGGCTAGCACAGATACGCAGTATTTT
CASQRGASTDTQYF
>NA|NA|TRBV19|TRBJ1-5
TGTGCCAGTAGTATTTCAGCCCTGCCCAATCAGCCCCAGCATTTT
CASSISALPNQPQHF
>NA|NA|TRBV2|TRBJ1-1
TGTGCCAGCAGCTCGCAGGGCACTGAAGCTTTCTTT
CASSSQGTEAFF
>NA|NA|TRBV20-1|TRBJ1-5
TGCAGTGCCGGGACCTTCGAGCCCCAGCATTTT
CSAGTFEPQHF
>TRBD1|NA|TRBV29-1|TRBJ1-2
TGCAGCGTTAGTACCGGACAGGGGGCAAATGGCTACACCTTC
CSVSTGQGANGYTF
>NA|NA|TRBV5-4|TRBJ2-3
TGTGCCAGCAGCTTCCCCCCGTGGGATACGCAGTATTTT
CASSFPPWDTQYF
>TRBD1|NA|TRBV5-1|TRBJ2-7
TGCGCCAGCAGCGCCCGACAGGGGGCTCGGGAGCAGTACTTC
CASSARQGAREQYF
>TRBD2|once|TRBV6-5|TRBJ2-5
TGTGCCAGCAGTTACGAGGCGGGAGGCCAAGAGACCCAGTACTTC
CASSYEAGGQETQYF
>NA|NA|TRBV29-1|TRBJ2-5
TGCAGCGTTGGCCCAGACCAAGAGACCCAGTACTTC
CSVGPDQETQYF
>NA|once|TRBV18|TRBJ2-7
TGTGCCAGCTCACCACGGAAAGAAAGCGAGCAGTACTTC
CASSPRKESEQYF
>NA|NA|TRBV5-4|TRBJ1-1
TGTGCCAGCAGCTTGGAGGAGGGGCCCGACAATGAAGCTTTCTTT
CASSLEEGPDNEAFF
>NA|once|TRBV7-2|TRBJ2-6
TGTGCCAGCAGCTTAGTAGTAGCTGGGGCCAACGTCCTGACTTTC
CASSLVVAGANVLTF
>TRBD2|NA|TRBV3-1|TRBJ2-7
TGTGCCAGCAGCCTGGGACTAGCGGGGCCGTCCATCGGGTACGAGCAGTACTTC
CASSLGLAGPSIGYEQYF
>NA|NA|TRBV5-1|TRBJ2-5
TGCGCCAGCAGCCAGGGGGGGAACCAAGAGACCCAGTACTTC
CASSQGGNQETQYF
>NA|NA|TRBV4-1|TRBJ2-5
TGCGCCAGCAGCCAAGGGGGCTTACCGGGATCAGAGACCCAGTACTTC
CASSQGGLPGSETQYF
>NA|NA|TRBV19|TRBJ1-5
TGTGCCACGACAGCGAGAACGGGCAATCAGCCCCAGCATTTT
CATTARTGNQPQHF
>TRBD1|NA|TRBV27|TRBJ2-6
TGTGCCAGCACACGAAAAGGGGGCTCCTACTCTGGGGCCAACGTCCTGACTTTC
CASTRKGGSYSGANVLTF
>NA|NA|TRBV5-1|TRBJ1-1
TGCGCCAGCAGCTTGGTAGTGAGGGGCACTGAAGCTTTCTTT
CASSLVVRGTEAFF
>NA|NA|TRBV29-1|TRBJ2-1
TGCAGCAGCCGGGGGCCGGATGAGCAGTTCTTC
CSSRGPDEQFF
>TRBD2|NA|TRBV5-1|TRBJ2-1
TGCGCCAGCAGCTTGAGGCTAGCGGGAACCTACAATGAGCAGTTCTTC
CASSLRLAGTYNEQFF
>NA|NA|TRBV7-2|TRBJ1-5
TGTGCCAGCAGCTTAGAACGGAAGAGCAATCAGCCCCAGCATTTT
CASSLERKSNQPQHF
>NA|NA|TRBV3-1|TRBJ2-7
TGTGCCAGCAGCCCACAACTAGCTGGGTACGAGCAGTACTTC
CASSPQLAGYEQYF
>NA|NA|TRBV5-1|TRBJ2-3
TGCGCCAGCAGCTTGGCCAAGGGGGCATGGAGGGAAGATACGCAGTATTTT
CASSLAKGAWREDTQYF
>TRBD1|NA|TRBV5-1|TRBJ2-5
TGCGCCAGCAGCGTCGGGACAGGGGGACAAGAGACCCAGTACTTC
CASSVGTGGQETQYF
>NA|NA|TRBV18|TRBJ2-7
TGTGCCAGCTCCTTAGACCCCCTCTACGAGCAGTACTTC
CASSLDPLYEQYF
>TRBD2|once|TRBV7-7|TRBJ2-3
TGTGCTAGCAGCCCGACTCCTACTAGCGGGAGGGGGAAGGGAGATACGCAGTATTTT
CASSPTPTSGRGKGDTQYF
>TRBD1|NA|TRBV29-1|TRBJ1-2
TGCAGCGGGTGGGACAGAAGCTACACCTTC
CSGWDRSYTF
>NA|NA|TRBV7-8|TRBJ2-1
TGTGCCAGCAGCTTATTGTCAGGCTCCTACAATGAGCAGTTCTTC
CASSLLSGSYNEQFF
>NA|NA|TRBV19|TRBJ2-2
TGTGCCAGTAGCGGGACGGGTTTCTACACCGGGGAGCTGTTTTTT
CASSGTGFYTGELFF
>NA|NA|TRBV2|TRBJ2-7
TGTGCCAGCCGGATTGTTGGCTACGAGCAGTACTTC
CASRIVGYEQYF
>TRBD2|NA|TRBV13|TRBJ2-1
TGTGCCAGCAGCGCGACTAGCGGGTTCAATGAGCAGTTCTTC
CASSATSGFNEQFF
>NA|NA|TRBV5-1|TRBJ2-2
TGCGCCAGCAGCTTAGGAGTCCGGACGAACACCGGGGAGCTGTTTTTT
CASSLGVRTNTGELFF
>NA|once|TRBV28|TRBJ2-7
TGTGCCAGCAGTTCCGCAACATGGGTGGGCCACGAGCAGTACTTC
CASSSATWVGHEQYF
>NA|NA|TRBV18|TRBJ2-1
TGTGCCAGCTCACCACAGCGGTACAATGAGCAGTTCTTC
CASSPQRYNEQFF
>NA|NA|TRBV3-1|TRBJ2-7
TGTGCCAGCAGCCAAGATCGTAGTCTAGCGCGCCGGGTCGAGCAGTACTTC
CASSQDRSLARRVEQYF
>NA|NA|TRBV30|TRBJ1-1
TGTGCCTGGAGTTCGTTAGGAGTCACTGAAGCTTTCTTT
CAWSSLGVTEAFF
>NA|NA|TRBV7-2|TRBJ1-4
TGTGCCAGCAGCTTACCCTCAACGGGTAATGAAAAACTGTTTTTT
CASSLPSTGNEKLFF
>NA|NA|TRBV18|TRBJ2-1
TGTGCCAGCTCACCTCGACTAGCCTCGGAGGGGGGCAATGAGCAGTTCTTC
CASSPRLASEGGNEQFF
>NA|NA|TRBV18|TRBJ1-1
TGTGCCAGCTCACCAGGGGGACACCAGAACACTGAAGCTTTCTTT
CASSPGGHQNTEAFF
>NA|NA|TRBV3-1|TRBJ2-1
TGTGCCAGCAGCCAAGAATCACTAGCCCCCTACAATGAGCAGTTCTTC
CASSQESLAPYNEQFF
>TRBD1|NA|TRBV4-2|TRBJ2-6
TGTGCCAGCAGCCTGGACAGGGGTCCCTCTGGGGCCAACGTCCTGACTTTC
CASSLDRGPSGANVLTF
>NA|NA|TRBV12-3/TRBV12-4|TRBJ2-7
TGTGCCAGCAGTTTGGGGGGAGCCCCCACAAGGCAGTACTTC
CASSLGGAPTRQYF
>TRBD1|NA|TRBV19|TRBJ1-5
TGTGCCAGTAGCCTTTCGGGACAGGCGTCTTCTAGCAATCAGCCCCAGCATTTT
CASSLSGQASSSNQPQHF
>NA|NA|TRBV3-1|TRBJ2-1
TGTGCCAGCAGCCAAGGTCTTTTGGCTAGCGATGAGCAGTTCTTC
CASSQGLLASDEQFF
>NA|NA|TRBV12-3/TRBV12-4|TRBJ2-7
TGTGCCAGCAGTTTAGCCTACCATGCCCAGGGAGTCTACGAGCAGTACTTC
CASSLAYHAQGVYEQYF
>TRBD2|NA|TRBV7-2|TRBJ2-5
TGTGCCAGCAGCGCCGGACTAGCGGGAGTACGGCGCGAGACCCAGTACTTC
CASSAGLAGVRRETQYF
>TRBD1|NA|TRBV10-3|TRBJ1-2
TGTGCCATCAGTGACAGGGGGGTTGGTGACGGCTACACCTTC
CAISDRGVGDGYTF
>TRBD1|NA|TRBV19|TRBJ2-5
TGTGCCAGTGGAACGGGACAGGGAATTAGGGTGACCCAGTACTTC
CASGTGQGIRVTQYF
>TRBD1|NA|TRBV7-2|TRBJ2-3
TGTGCCAGCAGCTTTTCCAGGGACAGCTATACGCAGTATTTT
CASSFSRDSYTQYF
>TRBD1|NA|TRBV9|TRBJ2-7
TGTGCCAGCAGCATTGGACAGGGGGCCTACGAGCAGTACTTC
CASSIGQGAYEQYF
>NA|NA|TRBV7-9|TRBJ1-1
TGTGCCAGCAGCCGGAGTGGGGCAAACCCTGAAGCTTTCTTT
CASSRSGANPEAFF
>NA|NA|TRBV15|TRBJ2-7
TGTGCCACCAGCAGCCTCATAGGTTACGAGCAGTACTTC
CATSSLIGYEQYF